One T cell receptor (beta chain) is described in this entry. This clone was counted once. Its antigen remains undetermined. Base qualities are not provided; no much larger clone lies one nucleotide away. This record belongs to a study of blood T cell repertoires in COVID-19 (dated by TCRdb to 2020 to 2021). The study in broad terms: Samples from collaborators originated in the United States, Italy and Spain and spanned both the acute and convalescent phases of COVID-19. Subjects who had been exposed to COVID-19, were actively infected with it, or had recovered from it provided the deeply sampled blood TCRbeta repertoires that made up the dataset. The material from the prospective study consisted of cDNA or gDNA derived from T cells, B-cell-depleted T cells, or PBMCs. The sample metadata nearly always contained a de-identified subject ID, COVID-19 status, age in years and sex. HLA class I and class II types, where available, came from metadata supplied by the sample provider rather than from assay-based typing. The repertoires were released in a freely available public database meant as a resource for research on the immune response to SARS-CoV-2. The samples were drawn from two sources: the first 160 participants of the ongoing ImmuneRACE study, and 950 to 1,500 subjects contributed by 6 global collaborators. Study-wide conclusions, independent of this receptor: Clinical and demographic metadata were provided uncurated, with the amount varying by source and participant.

The CDR3 runs 15 amino acids, cysteine and phenylalanine included. The CDR3 DNA has 45 bases and is translated from base 1. V is clipped by 3 bases and J by 0 bases, and the sequence between their germline boundaries is 11 bases long. Per the germline V gene (reference sequence), LNHNV is the CDR1 and YYDKDF is the CDR2. Whole blood was collected in K2EDTA tubes by collaborating institutions according to the institutions' own protocols. Collaborator samples were shipped for TCRbeta analysis as frozen whole blood, isolated PBMCs, or DNA extracted from either sample type. TCRbeta CDR3 regions were amplified from genomic DNA using the immunoSEQ Assay, a bias-controlled multiplex PCR. The published analysis was carried out like this. The number of nucleated cells in each sample was estimated by amplification of reference gene primers within the assay. To quantify the absolute abundance of each unique TCRbeta CDR3 rearrangement, sequence reads were collapsed and filtered. For each sample, productive Simpson clonality was calculated by taking the square root of Simpson's diversity index across productive rearrangements. Imported from immuneACCESS, the table was reduced by TCRdb to in-frame sequences with V and J called. These copies leave out some clones; in studies compared against another copy, an unresolved V gene accounts for under half, and the cause of the remainder is not known. The DNA was the basis for D and trimming; V, J and clone size are from that table. The sample table holds fewer than 300,000 clones, of which more than 65% were seen once. Of the sample, approximately 3.1% is held by the ten largest clones.

The chain is made from TRBV15 and TRBJ1-1; the D gene is perhaps TRBD1, from 6 matching bases. The sequence derives from a woman aged 18-29 years with acute or convalescent COVID-19. Sequencing used peripheral blood. The DNA sequence is TGTGCCACCAGCAGTGACAGGATAATGAACACTGAAGCTTTCTTT. This translates into CATSSDRIMNTEAFF.